These 32 T cell receptor beta chains were all obtained from the same sample, sequenced in a study of regulatory T cells in long-lasting Graves disease. To make TCR beta libraries, researchers used iRepertoire HTBI primers and Arm-PCR of CDR3 regions. TCRdb re-derived calls from the multiplex PCR reads in MiXCR, one entry per CDR3 protein. There are hundreds of thousands of distinct CDR3 sequences in the sample; roughly 15% occur only once, and under 20% lies in the top ten. Time point of the sample: newly diagnosed GD, antithyroid drugs for less than 3 months. PBMC-extracted RNA yielded the TCR library. The data also belong to a second study, concerning T cells in Graves' hyperthyroidism and ophthalmopathy.

The sample in question was peripheral blood mononuclear cells (PBMCs), obtained at new diagnosis, from a patient treated with antithyroid drugs. These TCRs come from a woman under 40 with Graves disease.

This clonotype was detected only a few times. V gene TRBV7-9 combines with J gene TRBJ2-7; 8 bases are a match to TRBD1. V shed 3 bases, J shed 5 bases, and the junction held 6 bases outside the gene matches. CDR1 is SEHNR and CDR2 is FQNEAQ in the germline V gene (reference sequence). CDR3 length: 14 residues. The CDR3 reads CASSLTGVDHEQYF. CDR3 DNA sequence: TGTGCCAGCAGCTTGACAGGGGTGGATCACGAGCAGTACTTC.

This clonotype showed up just a few times. The chain links TRBV9 to TRBJ1-2; D unclear. Trimming cost V 0 bases and J 1 base, with 7 bases left between them. The CDR3 runs 14 residues. The germline CDR1 and CDR2 sequences are SGDLS and YYNGEE. CDR3: CASSVGSGNYGYTF. DNA of the CDR3: TGTGCCAGCAGCGTAGGATCTGGTAACTATGGCTACACCTTC.

This clonotype was counted a few times. This chain uses TRBV27 with TRBJ2-3; maybe TRBD2 (5 bases). The CDR3 runs to 19 residues. Deletions cut 7 bases from V and 1 base from J, with 27 bases between. CDR1 is MNHEY and CDR2 is SMNVEV in the germline V gene (reference sequence). The CDR3 loop reads CASTPNPQQEVFGTDTQYF. DNA for the CDR3: TGTGCCAGCACCCCGAACCCCCAGCAGGAGGTGTTTGGCACAGATACGCAGTATTTT.

This clonotype was observed a handful of times. V and J are TRBV5-1 and TRBJ2-2; possibly TRBD1 for D (6 bases). V was shortened by 0 bases and J by 4 bases, with 7 bases between the two germline ends. The CDR3 spans 14 residues. The germline CDR1 and CDR2 sequences are SGHRS and YFSETQ. The CDR3 region is CASSLDRVTGELFF. DNA for the CDR3: TGCGCCAGCAGCTTGGACAGGGTCACCGGGGAGCTGTTTTTT.

The CDR3 sequence is CASSQGYGRAWETQYF. The DNA of the CDR3 is TGTGCCAGCAGCCAAGGTTACGGGAGGGCCTGGGAGACCCAGTACTTC. The gene calls are TRBV3-1 and TRBJ2-5; TRBD2 matches 8 bases. V lost 1 base to trimming and J lost 5 bases; unmatched junction nucleotides: 9. The CDR3 totals 16 residues. In germline, CDR1 is LGHDT, CDR2 YNNKEL (reference sequence).

V is TRBV9 and J is TRBJ2-1; D is unclear. CDR3 length: 15 amino acids. The germline V gene has CDR1 SGDLS and CDR2 YYNGEE. Trimming left V 0 bases short and J 1 base short, with 8 bases between. The chain's CDR3 is CASSVVDGSYNEQFF. The CDR3 DNA reads TGTGCCAGCAGCGTAGTGGACGGTTCCTACAATGAGCAGTTCTTC.

The gene calls are TRBV6-1 and TRBJ2-7, with D perhaps TRBD1 (6 bases). V shed 5 bases and J shed 4 bases, with 12 bases lying between them. Per the germline V gene, CDR1 is MNHNS and CDR2 is SASEGT. The CDR3 spans 13 residues. CDR3 DNA: TGTGCCAGCAGTACCAACAGGGAATACGAGCAGTACTTC. Protein product: CASSTNREYEQYF.

This clonotype was seen ten or more times. The J gene is TRBJ2-7, the V gene TRBV28; perhaps TRBD1 as D (6 bases). The CDR3 has 14 amino acids. Looked up from germline, CDR1 is MDHEN and CDR2 is SYDVKM. V lost 7 bases and J 2 bases, leaving 15 bases between the germline ends. CDR3 region: CASMLPQGTYEQYF. DNA of the CDR3: TGTGCCAGCATGTTGCCCCAGGGGACCTACGAGCAGTACTTC. The full variable domain, in which reference TRBV28 and TRBJ2-7 provide the parts outside the CDR3, is DVKVTQSSRYLVKRTGEKVFLECVQDMDHENMFWYRQDPGLGLRLIYFSYDVKMKEKGDIPEGYSVSREKKERFSLILESASTNQTSMYLCASMLPQGTYEQYFGPGTRLTVT.

In this sample, this clonotype turned up a few times. One end of the junction varies from germline; a read error may be responsible. The gene calls are TRBV5-1 and TRBJ2-5; 7 positions match TRBD1. Germline lookup yields CDR1 SGHRS and CDR2 YFSETQ. This CDR3 has 16 residues. CDR3 sequence: CASSFYLGTAKETQYF. CDR3 nucleotides: TGTGCCAGCAGCTTTTACCTCGGGACAGCAAAAGAGACCCAGTACTTC.

The chain uses TRBV28 and TRBJ2-1; D is possibly TRBD1 (5 bases). Germline CDR1 MDHEN, CDR2 SYDVKM. Trimming pared 11 bases from V and 6 bases from J, leaving 23 bases between. The CDR3 is made up of 15 amino acids. The CDR3 DNA reads as TGTGCCGTGGTCCAGGGAACGATCCTTTCCAATGAGCAGTTCTTC. Protein product: CAVVQGTILSNEQFF.

A few counts support this clonotype. As DNA, the CDR3 is TGCAGTGCTGCGGGACCAACCGAAAAACTGTTTTTT. Its translation: CSAAGPTEKLFF. This chain connects TRBV20-1 to TRBJ1-4, with D perhaps TRBD1 (5 bases). The CDR3 spans 12 residues. Germline loops: CDR1 DFQATT, CDR2 SNEGSKA (reference sequence). V was cut by 5 bases and J by 8 bases, with 12 bases left in between.

This clonotype was picked up many times. J is TRBJ1-1 and V is TRBV12-3 or TRBV12-4, with unresolved D. Trimming left V 7 bases short and J 1 base short, with 13 bases between. This CDR3 contains 14 residues. The CDR3 bases are TGTGCCAGCACCATCGCGGCACCGAACACTGAAGCTTTCTTT. Its protein is CASTIAAPNTEAFF.

This clonotype has a handful of counts. This chain uses TRBV20-1 with TRBJ2-7; a weak D match, TRBD2 (6 bases). The CDR3 extends over 13 amino acids. Trimming cost V 6 bases and J 0 bases, with 12 bases left between them. CDR1 and CDR2 from the germline V gene are DFQATT and SNEGSKA (reference sequence). Written as DNA, the CDR3 is TGCAGTGCCACACCGACTAGCTCCTACGAGCAGTACTTC. Amino acid sequence: CSATPTSSYEQYF.

Turning to this clonotype: This may be a read error: a much more frequent sequence differs by one nucleotide. The chain employs TRBV19 and TRBJ2-1, with TRBD1 matching over 8 bases. V lost 10 bases, J lost 10 bases, and 9 bases stayed unmatched. Germline V lookup: CDR1 LNHDA, CDR2 SQIVND (reference sequence). This CDR3 comprises 12 residues. CDR3 amino acids: CATTGETYEQFF. The CDR3 DNA follows: TGTGCCACGACAGGGGAAACCTACGAGCAGTTCTTC.

On this clonotype: Possible read error: a much larger clone is one base away. This chain uses TRBV30 with TRBJ1-2; 7 positions agree with TRBD1. This CDR3 has 13 amino acids. V trimming: 5 bases; J trimming: 4 bases; junction bases outside the gene matches: 7. Germline CDR1 is GTSNPN and CDR2 is SVGIG (reference sequence). The DNA of the CDR3 is TGTGCCTGGGGTAACGGGGACAGCTATGGCTACACCTTC. Amino acid sequence: CAWGNGDSYGYTF.

This clonotype showed up many times. DNA for the CDR3: TGTGCCAGCAGTGGGCGGACTAGCGGATACATCTACAATGAGCAGTTCTTC. Translating it yields CASSGRTSGYIYNEQFF. J is TRBJ2-1 and V is TRBV28, with 10 nucleotides matching TRBD2. Trimming at V came to 5 bases and at J to 3 bases, leaving 10 bases not matched to a gene. The CDR3 consists of 17 residues. Germline loops: CDR1 MDHEN, CDR2 SYDVKM.

The chain recombines TRBV19 with TRBJ1-1; D perhaps matches TRBD1 (5 bases). Looked up from germline, CDR1 is LNHDA and CDR2 is SQIVND (reference sequence). The germline V and J ends were trimmed by 9 bases and 0 bases, with 11 bases remaining between them. The CDR3 spans 13 residues. CDR3 coding DNA: TGTGCCAGCGGGACGGGAATGAACACTGAAGCTTTCTTT. Its translation: CASGTGMNTEAFF.

This clonotype came up many times. The chain uses TRBV20-1 and TRBJ2-5; D possibly uses TRBD1 or TRBD2 (5 bases each). Trimming shortened V by 3 bases and J by 2 bases, and 10 bases separated the two germline ends. In germline, CDR1 is DFQATT, CDR2 SNEGSKA (reference sequence). The CDR3 sequence is 13 residues long. This CDR3 is CSARSGAQETQYF. DNA for the CDR3: TGCAGTGCTAGGTCCGGGGCACAAGAGACCCAGTACTTC.

This clonotype was recorded at least ten times. This chain links TRBV28 with TRBJ2-7; 8 bases line up with TRBD1. Germline trimming cut 6 bases from V and 2 bases from J; bases unmatched to any gene: 9. This CDR3 comprises 15 residues. Germline lookup yields CDR1 MDHEN and CDR2 SYDVKM. In DNA, the CDR3 is TGTGCCAGCAGCAATGCCGGGACAGGAACCTACGAGCAGTACTTC. This translates into CASSNAGTGTYEQYF.

This clonotype has just a few counts. J is TRBJ2-7 and V is TRBV19; D uncertain. This CDR3 contains 11 residues. CDR1 and CDR2 from the germline V gene are LNHDA and SQIVND (reference sequence). Trimming took off 3 bases at V and 5 bases at J, with 5 bases between the two ends. The CDR3 sequence is CASSINNEQYF. Here the CDR3 DNA reads TGTGCCAGTAGTATTAATAACGAGCAGTACTTC.

The gene calls are TRBV20-1 and TRBJ2-1; perhaps TRBD2 as D (5 bases). The germline V and J ends were trimmed by 0 bases and 7 bases, with 13 bases remaining between them. There are 14 residues in the CDR3. Germline V gene lookup returns CDR1 DFQATT and CDR2 SNEGSKA (reference sequence). CDR3 bases: TGCAGTGCTAGAGATAGGGTGGACTTAAATGAGCAGTTCTTC. Protein product: CSARDRVDLNEQFF.

This clonotype turned up a few times. Compared with germline, one end of the junction differs, possibly owing to a read error. This chain connects TRBV24-1 to TRBJ1-5; D may be TRBD1 (5 bases). CDR1 and CDR2 (germline): KGHDR, SFDVKD. This CDR3 contains 13 residues. The CDR3 nucleotides read TGTGCCACCAGTGACCTAACTACCGGGACGCTCTCGTTC. Protein product: CATSDLTTGTLSF.

The chain combines TRBV6-1 with TRBJ1-5; 7 nucleotides match TRBD1. CDR3 length equals 21 residues. Germline lookup yields CDR1 MNHNS and CDR2 SASEGT. The J segment lost 7 bases and the V segment lost 4 bases, leaving 28 bases of the junction unmatched. CDR3 coding DNA: TGTGCCAGCAGTGTGTTGAGGGTGACGACGGTCAGGGGGGCCTCTTACCAGCCCCAGCATTTT. This gives the protein CASSVLRVTTVRGASYQPQHF.

This clonotype turned up a few times. This chain connects TRBV27 to TRBJ2-1; no clear D. The V and J ends lost 4 bases and 3 bases respectively, with 10 bases between them. The CDR3 is 14 amino acids. Germline CDR1 MNHEY, CDR2 SMNVEV (reference sequence). DNA of the CDR3: TGTGCCAGCAGTTCCCAAGGGCGCTACAATGAGCAGTTCTTC. This codes for CASSSQGRYNEQFF.

This clonotype was seen repeatedly, ten times or more. This chain links TRBV19 with TRBJ1-1; 10 bases match TRBD1. The CDR3 spans 14 residues. Germline lookup yields CDR1 LNHDA and CDR2 SQIVND (reference sequence). The V segment lost 3 bases and the J segment 5 bases; nucleotides outside the gene matches: 3. The CDR3 DNA follows: TGTGCCAGTAGTATGGGGGACAGGGGAACTGAAGCTTTCTTT. Its protein product is CASSMGDRGTEAFF.

This clonotype was recorded at least ten times. V usage is TRBV30 and J usage is TRBJ1-1; no clear D. This CDR3 region has 14 residues. Looked up from germline, CDR1 is GTSNPN and CDR2 is SVGIG (reference sequence). V shed 4 bases and J shed 1 base, with 13 bases lying between them. The CDR3 loop is CAWTPTLRNTEAFF. CDR3 bases: TGTGCCTGGACCCCCACCCTAAGGAACACTGAAGCTTTCTTT.

This chain uses TRBV19 with TRBJ2-2; the match to TRBD1 covers 10 bases. Per the germline V gene, CDR1 is LNHDA and CDR2 is SQIVND (reference sequence). Trimming removed 3 bases from V and 7 bases from J; junction bases left unmatched: 11. The CDR3 sequence is 17 residues long. DNA for the CDR3: TGTGCCAGTAGTATGGGACAGGGGAGATCCGTCATCGGGGAGCTGTTTTTT. This codes for CASSMGQGRSVIGELFF.

This sequence joins TRBV19 and TRBJ1-5; 7 positions match TRBD1. With V trimmed by 5 bases and J by 7 bases, 11 bases remained unmatched. In germline, CDR1 is LNHDA, CDR2 SQIVND (reference sequence). This CDR3 has 15 residues. CDR3 protein: CASSFSQGSAQPQHF. CDR3 nucleotide sequence: TGTGCCAGTAGTTTTTCACAGGGGTCTGCCCAGCCCCAGCATTTT. The entire variable domain, with the rest obtained from reference TRBV19 and TRBJ1-5, is as follows: DGGITQSPKYLFRKEGQNVTLSCEQNLNHDAMYWYRQDPGQGLRLIYYSQIVNDFQKGDIAEGYSVSREKKESFPLTVTSAQKNPTAFYLCASSFSQGSAQPQHFGDGTRLSIL.

This clonotype was seen many times. This chain connects TRBV28 to TRBJ1-6; D remains unclear. Germline CDR1 reads MDHEN; CDR2 reads SYDVKM. This CDR3 has 14 residues. V dropped 4 bases and J dropped 11 bases, with 15 bases sitting between them. CDR3 amino acids: CASSSALQGAPLHF. CDR3 DNA sequence: TGTGCCAGCAGTTCCGCCCTTCAAGGTGCACCCCTCCACTTT.

This clonotype was picked up a small number of times. The genes are TRBV9 and TRBJ2-5, with unresolved D. V lost 0 bases and J 6 bases, leaving 6 bases between the germline ends. Germline V gives CDR1 SGDLS, CDR2 YYNGEE. CDR3 length: 12 residues. CDR3 loop: CASSVVGQTQYF. The DNA for the CDR3 is TGTGCCAGCAGCGTAGTAGGGCAGACCCAGTACTTC.

This clonotype was detected many times. As DNA, the CDR3 is TGTGCCAGCAGGCATGACCGGGCCTCCTCTGGAAACACCATATATTTT. This gives the protein CASRHDRASSGNTIYF. V usage is TRBV28 and J usage is TRBJ1-3; D unclear. This CDR3 is 16 amino acids long. Looked up from germline, CDR1 is MDHEN and CDR2 is SYDVKM. V was cut by 6 bases and J by 0 bases, with 15 bases left in between.

V usage is TRBV20-1 and J usage is TRBJ1-3; 9 bases match TRBD1. The J segment lost 3 bases and the V segment lost 6 bases, leaving 12 bases of the junction unmatched. CDR3 length: 16 amino acids. Looked up from germline, CDR1 is DFQATT and CDR2 is SNEGSKA (reference sequence). The CDR3 DNA reads TGCAGTGCGGAGGGGACAGGGTATTTTGGTGGAAACACCATATATTTT. Protein product: CSAEGTGYFGGNTIYF.